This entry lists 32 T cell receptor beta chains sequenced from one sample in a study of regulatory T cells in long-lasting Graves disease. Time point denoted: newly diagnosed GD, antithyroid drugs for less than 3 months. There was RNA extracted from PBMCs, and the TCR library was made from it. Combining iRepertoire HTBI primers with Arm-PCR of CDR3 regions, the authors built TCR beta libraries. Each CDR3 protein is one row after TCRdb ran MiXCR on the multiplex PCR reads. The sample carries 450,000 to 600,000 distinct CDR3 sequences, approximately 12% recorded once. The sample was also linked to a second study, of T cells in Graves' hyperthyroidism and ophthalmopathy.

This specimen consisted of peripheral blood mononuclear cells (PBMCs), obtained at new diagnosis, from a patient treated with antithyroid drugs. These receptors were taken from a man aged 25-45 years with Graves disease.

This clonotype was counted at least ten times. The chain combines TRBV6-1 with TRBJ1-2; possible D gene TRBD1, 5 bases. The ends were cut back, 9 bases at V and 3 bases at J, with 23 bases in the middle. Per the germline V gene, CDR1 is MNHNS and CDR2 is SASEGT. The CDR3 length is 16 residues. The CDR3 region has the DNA TGTGCCAGTAGACGTAAAGGCGGGACTTTGGACTATGGCTACACCTTC. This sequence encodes CASRRKGGTLDYGYTF.

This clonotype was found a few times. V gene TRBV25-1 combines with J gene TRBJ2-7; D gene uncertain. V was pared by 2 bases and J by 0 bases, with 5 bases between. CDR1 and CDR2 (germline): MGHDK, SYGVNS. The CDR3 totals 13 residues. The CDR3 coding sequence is TGTGCCAGCAGTGAAATAGGCTCCTACGAGCAGTACTTC. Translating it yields CASSEIGSYEQYF.

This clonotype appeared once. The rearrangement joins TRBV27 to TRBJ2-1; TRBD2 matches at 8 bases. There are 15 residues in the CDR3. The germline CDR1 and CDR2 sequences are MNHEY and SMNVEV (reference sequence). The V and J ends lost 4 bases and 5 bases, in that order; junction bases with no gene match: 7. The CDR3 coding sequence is TGTGCCAGCAGTTACCGGGGACTAGTAAACAATGAGCAGTTCTTC. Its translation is CASSYRGLVNNEQFF.

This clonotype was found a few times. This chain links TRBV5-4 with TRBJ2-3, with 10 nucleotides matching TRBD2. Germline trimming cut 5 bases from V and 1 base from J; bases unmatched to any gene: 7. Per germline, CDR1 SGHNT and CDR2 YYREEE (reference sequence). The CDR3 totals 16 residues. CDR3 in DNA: TGTGCCAGCAGTCGTGGAGCGGGAGGGGGCACAGATACGCAGTATTTT. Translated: CASSRGAGGGTDTQYF.

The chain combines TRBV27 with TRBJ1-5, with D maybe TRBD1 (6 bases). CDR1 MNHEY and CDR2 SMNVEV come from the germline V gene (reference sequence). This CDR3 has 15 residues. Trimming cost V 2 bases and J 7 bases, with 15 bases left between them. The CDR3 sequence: CASSLVPQGQQPQHF. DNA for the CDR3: TGTGCCAGCAGTTTAGTTCCCCAGGGACAACAGCCCCAGCATTTT.

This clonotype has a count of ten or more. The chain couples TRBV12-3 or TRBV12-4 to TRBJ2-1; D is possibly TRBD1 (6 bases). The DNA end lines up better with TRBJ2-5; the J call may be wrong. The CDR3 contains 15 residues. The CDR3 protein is CASSLEGTFGETQYF. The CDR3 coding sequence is TGTGCCAGCAGTTTAGAGGGGACATTTGGGGAGACCCAGTACTTC.

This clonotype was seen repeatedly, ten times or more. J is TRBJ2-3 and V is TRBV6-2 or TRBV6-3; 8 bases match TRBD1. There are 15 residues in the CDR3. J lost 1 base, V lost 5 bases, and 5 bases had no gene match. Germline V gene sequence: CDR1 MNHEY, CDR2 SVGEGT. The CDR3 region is CASSAGQGRTDTQYF. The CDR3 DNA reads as TGTGCCAGCAGTGCCGGACAGGGTCGCACAGATACGCAGTATTTT.

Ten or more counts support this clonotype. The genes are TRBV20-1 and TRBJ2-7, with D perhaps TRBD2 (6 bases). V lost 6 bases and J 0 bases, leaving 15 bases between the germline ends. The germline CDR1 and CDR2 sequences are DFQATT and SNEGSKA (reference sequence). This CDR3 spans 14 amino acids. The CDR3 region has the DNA TGCAGTGCCACCACTAGCTTTTTCTCCTACGAGCAGTACTTC. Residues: CSATTSFFSYEQYF.

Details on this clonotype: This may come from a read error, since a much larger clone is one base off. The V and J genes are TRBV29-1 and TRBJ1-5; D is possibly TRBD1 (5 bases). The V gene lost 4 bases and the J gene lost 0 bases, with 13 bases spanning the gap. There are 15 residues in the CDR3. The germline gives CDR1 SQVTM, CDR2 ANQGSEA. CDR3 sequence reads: CSVGFGAGSNQPQHF. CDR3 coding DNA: TGCAGCGTTGGGTTTGGGGCAGGTAGCAATCAGCCCCAGCATTTT.

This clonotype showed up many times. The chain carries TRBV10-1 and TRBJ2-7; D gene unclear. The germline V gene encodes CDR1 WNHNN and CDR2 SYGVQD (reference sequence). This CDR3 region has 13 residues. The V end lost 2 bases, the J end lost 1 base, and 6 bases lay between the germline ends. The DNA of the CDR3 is TGCGCCAGCAGTGAGACGCCATCCTACGAGCAGTACTTC. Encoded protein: CASSETPSYEQYF.

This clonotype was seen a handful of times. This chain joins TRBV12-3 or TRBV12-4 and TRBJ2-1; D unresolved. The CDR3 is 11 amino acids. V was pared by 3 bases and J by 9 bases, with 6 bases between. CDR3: CASSLQSEQFF. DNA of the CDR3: TGTGCCAGCAGTTTGCAAAGTGAGCAGTTCTTC.

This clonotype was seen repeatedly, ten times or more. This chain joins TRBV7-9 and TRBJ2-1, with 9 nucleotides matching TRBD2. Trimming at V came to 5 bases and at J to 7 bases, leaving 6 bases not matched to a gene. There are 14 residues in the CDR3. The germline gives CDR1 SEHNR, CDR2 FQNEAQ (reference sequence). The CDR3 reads CASSQGLADNEQFF. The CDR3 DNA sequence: TGTGCCAGCAGCCAGGGACTAGCTGATAATGAGCAGTTCTTC.

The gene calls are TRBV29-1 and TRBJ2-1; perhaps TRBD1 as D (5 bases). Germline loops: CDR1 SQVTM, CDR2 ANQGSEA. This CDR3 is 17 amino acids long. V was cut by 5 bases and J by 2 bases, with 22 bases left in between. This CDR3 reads CSVIGVGAASTYNEQFF. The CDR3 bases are TGCAGCGTTATAGGGGTAGGGGCGGCGAGCACCTACAATGAGCAGTTCTTC.

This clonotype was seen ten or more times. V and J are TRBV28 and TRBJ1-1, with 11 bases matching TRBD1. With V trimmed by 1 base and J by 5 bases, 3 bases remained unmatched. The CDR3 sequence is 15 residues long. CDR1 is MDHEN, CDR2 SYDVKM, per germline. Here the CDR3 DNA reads TGTGCCAGCAGTTTATCCGGGACAGGGGGAACTGAAGCTTTCTTT. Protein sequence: CASSLSGTGGTEAFF.

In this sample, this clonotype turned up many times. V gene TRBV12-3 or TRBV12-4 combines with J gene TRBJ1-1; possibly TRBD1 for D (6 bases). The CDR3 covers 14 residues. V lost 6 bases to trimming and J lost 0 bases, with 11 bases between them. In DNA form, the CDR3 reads TGTGCCAGCAGCCCGGGACATATGAACACTGAAGCTTTCTTT. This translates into CASSPGHMNTEAFF.

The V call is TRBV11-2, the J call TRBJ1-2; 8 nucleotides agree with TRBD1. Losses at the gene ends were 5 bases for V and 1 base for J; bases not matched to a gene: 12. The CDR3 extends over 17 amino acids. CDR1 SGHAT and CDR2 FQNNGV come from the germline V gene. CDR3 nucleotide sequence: TGTGCCAGCAGCACAGGCCTCAGGGGGCCAATTAACTATGGCTACACCTTC. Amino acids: CASSTGLRGPINYGYTF.

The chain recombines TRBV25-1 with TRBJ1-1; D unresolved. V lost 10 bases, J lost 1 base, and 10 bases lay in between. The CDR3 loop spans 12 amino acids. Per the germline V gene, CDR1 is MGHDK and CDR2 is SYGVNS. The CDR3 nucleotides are TGTGCCACTTCGTCAGGGAACACTGAAGCTTTCTTT. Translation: CATSSGNTEAFF.

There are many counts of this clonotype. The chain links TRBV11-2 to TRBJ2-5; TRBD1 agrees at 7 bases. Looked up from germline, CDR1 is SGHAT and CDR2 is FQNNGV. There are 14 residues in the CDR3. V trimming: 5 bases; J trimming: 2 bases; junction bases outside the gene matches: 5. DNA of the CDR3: TGTGCCAGCAGCGCATGGGACAGTCAAGAGACCCAGTACTTC. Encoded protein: CASSAWDSQETQYF.

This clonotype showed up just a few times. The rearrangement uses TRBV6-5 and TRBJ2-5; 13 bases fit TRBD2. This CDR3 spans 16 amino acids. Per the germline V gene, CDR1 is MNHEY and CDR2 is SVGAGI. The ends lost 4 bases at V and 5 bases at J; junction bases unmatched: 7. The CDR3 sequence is CASSSIGLAGDETQYF. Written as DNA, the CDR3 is TGTGCCAGCAGTTCCATTGGACTAGCGGGAGATGAGACCCAGTACTTC.

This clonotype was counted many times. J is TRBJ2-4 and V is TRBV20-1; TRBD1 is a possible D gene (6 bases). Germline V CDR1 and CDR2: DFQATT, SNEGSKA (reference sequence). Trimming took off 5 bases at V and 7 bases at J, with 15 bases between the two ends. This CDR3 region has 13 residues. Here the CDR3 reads CSAPGTGWNIQYF. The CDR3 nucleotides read TGCAGTGCTCCAGGAACAGGGTGGAACATTCAGTACTTC.

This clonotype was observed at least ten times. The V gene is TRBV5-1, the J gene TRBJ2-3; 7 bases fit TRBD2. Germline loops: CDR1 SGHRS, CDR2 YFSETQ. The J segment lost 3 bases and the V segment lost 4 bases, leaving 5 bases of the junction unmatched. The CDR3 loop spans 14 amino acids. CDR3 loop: CASSRGSGTDTQYF. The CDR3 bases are TGCGCCAGCAGCCGCGGGAGTGGGACAGATACGCAGTATTTT.

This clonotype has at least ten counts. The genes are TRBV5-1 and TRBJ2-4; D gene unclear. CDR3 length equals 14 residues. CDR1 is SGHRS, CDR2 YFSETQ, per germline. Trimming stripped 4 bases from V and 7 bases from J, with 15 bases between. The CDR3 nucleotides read TGCGCCAGCAGCCCCGAGGAAGCTATCAACATTCAGTACTTC. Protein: CASSPEEAINIQYF. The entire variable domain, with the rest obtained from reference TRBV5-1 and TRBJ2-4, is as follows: KAGVTQTPRYLIKTRGQQVTLSCSPISGHRSVSWYQQTPGQGLQFLFEYFSETQRNKGNFPGRFSGRQFSNSRSEMNVSTLELGDSALYLCASSPEEAINIQYFGAGTRLSVL.

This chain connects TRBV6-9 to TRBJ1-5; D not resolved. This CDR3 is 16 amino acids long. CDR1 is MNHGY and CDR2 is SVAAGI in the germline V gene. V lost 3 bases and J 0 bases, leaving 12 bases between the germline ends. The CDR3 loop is CASSYKGPYSNQPQHF. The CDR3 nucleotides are TGTGCCAGCAGTTACAAGGGTCCGTATAGCAATCAGCCCCAGCATTTT.

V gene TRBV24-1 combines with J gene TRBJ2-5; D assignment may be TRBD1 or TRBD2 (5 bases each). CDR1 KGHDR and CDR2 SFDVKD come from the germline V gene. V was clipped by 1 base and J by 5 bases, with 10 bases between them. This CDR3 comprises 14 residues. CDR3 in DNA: TGTGCCACCAGTGATTTTGCCAGGGAGGAGACCCAGTACTTC. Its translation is CATSDFAREETQYF.

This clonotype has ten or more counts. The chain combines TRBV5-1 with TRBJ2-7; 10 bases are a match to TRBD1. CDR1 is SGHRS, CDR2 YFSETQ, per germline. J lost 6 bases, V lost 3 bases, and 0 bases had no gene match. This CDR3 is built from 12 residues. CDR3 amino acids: CASSWTGGEQYF. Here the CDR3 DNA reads TGCGCCAGCAGCTGGACAGGGGGCGAGCAGTACTTC.

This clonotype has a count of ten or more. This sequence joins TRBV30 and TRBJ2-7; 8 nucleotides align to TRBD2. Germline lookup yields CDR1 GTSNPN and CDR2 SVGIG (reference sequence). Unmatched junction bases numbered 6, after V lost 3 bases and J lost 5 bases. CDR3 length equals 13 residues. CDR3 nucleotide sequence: TGTGCCTGGAGCCGGGGACTAGTCAACGAGCAGTACTTC. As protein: CAWSRGLVNEQYF.

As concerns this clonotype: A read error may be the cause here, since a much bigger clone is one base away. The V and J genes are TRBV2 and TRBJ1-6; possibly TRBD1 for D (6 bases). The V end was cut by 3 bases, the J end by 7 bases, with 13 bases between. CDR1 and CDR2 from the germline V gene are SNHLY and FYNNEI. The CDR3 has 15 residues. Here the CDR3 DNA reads TGTGCCAGCAGTGACAACGGACAGAGGAATTCACCCCTCCACTTT. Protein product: CASSDNGQRNSPLHF.

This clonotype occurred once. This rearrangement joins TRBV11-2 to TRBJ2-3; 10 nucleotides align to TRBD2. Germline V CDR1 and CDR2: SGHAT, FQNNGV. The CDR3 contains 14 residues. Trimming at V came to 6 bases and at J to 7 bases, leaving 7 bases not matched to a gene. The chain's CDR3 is CASRSGLAINTQYF. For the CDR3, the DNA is TGTGCCAGCAGGTCGGGACTAGCGATAAATACGCAGTATTTT. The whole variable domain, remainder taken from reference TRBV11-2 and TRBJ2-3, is EAGVAQSPRYKIIEKRQSVAFWCNPISGHATLYWYQQILGQGPKLLIQFQNNGVVDDSQLPKDRFSAERLKGVDSTLKIQPAKLEDSAVYLCASRSGLAINTQYFGPGTRLTVL.

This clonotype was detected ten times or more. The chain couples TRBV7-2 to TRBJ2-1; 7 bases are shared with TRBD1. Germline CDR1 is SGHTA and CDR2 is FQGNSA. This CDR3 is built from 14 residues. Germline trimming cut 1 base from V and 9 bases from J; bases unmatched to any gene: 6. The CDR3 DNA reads TGTGCCAGCAGCTTAGAGAGTCGGACAGGTGAGCAGTTCTTC. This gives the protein CASSLESRTGEQFF.

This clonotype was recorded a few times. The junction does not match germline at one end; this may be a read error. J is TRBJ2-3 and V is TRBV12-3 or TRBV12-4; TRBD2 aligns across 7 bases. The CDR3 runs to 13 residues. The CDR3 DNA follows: TGTGACAGCAGTTCGAGGACTAGGGATACGCAGTATTTT. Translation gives CDSSSRTRDTQYF.

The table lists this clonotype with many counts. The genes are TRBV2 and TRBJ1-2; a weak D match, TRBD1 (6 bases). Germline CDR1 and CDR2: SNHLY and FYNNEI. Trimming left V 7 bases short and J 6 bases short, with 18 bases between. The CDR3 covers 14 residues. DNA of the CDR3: TGTGCCAGCATTGGGGGGGGGGCATTGGATGGCTACACCTTC. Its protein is CASIGGGALDGYTF.

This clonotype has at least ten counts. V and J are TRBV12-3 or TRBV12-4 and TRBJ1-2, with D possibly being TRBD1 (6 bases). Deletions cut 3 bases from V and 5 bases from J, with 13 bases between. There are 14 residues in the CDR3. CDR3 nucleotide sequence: TGTGCCAGCAGTTTCATAGGGGGTCGGTATGGCTACACCTTC. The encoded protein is CASSFIGGRYGYTF.